The text below deals with one T cell receptor (beta chain). Its antigen remains unknown. Assay used: immunoSEQ multiplex PCR; TCRdb lists only in-frame clones, some missing. The sample holds 40,000 to 45,000 clones, 65% to 90% seen once. This specimen comes from a study of a mutant IDH1 vaccine in newly diagnosed glioma. On the study more broadly: The initiation of vaccination occurred 4-6 weeks after radiotherapy alone, or with temozolomide cycles. V12 came at week 35, V13 at week 47.

Indicated time point: week 47, end of study. The content of each vaccine dose was 300 ug of mutant IDH1 20-mer peptide, and topical imiquimod accompanied it. V gave up 4 bases and J gave up 8 bases, with 9 bases separating them. This CDR3 has 11 amino acids. Per germline, CDR1 SGHDT and CDR2 YYEEEE. The TCR was taken from a man between 18 and 35 years old with glioma. Some clones in this sample may be carry-over from other donors' samples. The chain uses TRBV5-6 and TRBJ1-2, with D maybe TRBD1 (6 bases). Sequenced material: PBMCs, taken from a glioma patient whose treatment included an IDH1 peptide vaccine. DNA of the CDR3: TGTGCCAGCAGCCGCACAGGGGGCTACACCTTC. Protein product: CASSRTGGYTF.